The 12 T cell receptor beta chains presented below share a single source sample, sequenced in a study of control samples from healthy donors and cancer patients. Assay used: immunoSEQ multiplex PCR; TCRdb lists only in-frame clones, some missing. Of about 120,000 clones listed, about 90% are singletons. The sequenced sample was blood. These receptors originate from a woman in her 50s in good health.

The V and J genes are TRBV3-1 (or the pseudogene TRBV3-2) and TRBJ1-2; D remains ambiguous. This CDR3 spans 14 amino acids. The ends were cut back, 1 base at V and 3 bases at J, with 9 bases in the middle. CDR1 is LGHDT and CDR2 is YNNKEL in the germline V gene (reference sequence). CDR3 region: CASSQGWKDYGYTF. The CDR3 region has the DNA TGTGCCAGCAGCCAAGGGTGGAAGGACTATGGCTACACCTTC.

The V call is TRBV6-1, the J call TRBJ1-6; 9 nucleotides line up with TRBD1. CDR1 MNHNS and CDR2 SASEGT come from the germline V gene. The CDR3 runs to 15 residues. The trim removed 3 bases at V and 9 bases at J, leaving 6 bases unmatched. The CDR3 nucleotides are TGTGCCAGCAGTGACCTGGGACAGGGAGGTTCACCCCTCCACTTT. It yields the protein CASSDLGQGGSPLHF.

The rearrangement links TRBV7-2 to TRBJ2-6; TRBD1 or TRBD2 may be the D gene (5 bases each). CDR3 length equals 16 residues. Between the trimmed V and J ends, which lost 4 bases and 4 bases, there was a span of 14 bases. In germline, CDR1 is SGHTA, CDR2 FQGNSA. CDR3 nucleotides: TGTGCCAGCAGCTGGGGGATCTCGTCGGGGGCCAACGTCCTGACTTTC. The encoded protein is CASSWGISSGANVLTF.

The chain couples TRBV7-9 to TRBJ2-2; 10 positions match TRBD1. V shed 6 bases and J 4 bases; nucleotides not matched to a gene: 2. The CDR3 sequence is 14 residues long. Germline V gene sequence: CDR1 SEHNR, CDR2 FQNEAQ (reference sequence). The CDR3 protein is CASRDRGITGELFF. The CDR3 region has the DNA TGTGCCAGCAGGGACAGGGGGATCACCGGGGAGCTGTTTTTT.

The CDR3 DNA reads as TGTGCCAGCAGTGGTTACGGGACACCTCGAAAAGACGCCACCTTC. This encodes CASSGYGTPRKDATF. V and J are TRBV2 and TRBJ1-2; D possibly corresponds to TRBD1 (6 bases). Trimming stripped 4 bases from V and 13 bases from J, with 25 bases between. Per germline, CDR1 SNHLY and CDR2 FYNNEI. The CDR3 sequence is 15 residues long.

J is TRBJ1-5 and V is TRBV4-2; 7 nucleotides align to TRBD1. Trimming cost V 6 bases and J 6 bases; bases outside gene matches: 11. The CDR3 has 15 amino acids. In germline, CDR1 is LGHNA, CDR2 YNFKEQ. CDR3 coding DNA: TGTGCCAGCAGACATGAGACAGGGTTAGGTCAGCCCCAGCATTTT. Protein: CASRHETGLGQPQHF.

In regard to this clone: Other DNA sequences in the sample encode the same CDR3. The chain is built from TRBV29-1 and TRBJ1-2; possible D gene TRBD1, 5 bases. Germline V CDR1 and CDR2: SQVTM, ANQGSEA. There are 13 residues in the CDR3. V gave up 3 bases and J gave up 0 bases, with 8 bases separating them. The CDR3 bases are TGCAGCGTTGATTCGACAGCTAACTATGGCTACACCTTC. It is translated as CSVDSTANYGYTF.

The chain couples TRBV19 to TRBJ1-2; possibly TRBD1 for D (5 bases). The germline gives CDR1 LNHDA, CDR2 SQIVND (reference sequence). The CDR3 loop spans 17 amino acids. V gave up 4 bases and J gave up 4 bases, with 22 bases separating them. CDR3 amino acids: CASSKHGAQGGSYGYTF. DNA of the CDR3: TGTGCCAGTAGTAAGCACGGGGCCCAGGGAGGGAGCTATGGCTACACCTTC.

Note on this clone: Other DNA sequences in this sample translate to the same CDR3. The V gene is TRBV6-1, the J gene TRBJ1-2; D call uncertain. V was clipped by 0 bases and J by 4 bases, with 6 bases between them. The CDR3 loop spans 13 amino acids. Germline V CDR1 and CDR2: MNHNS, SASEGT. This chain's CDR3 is CASSEAGTYGYTF. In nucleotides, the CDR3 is TGTGCCAGCAGTGAAGCCGGAACCTATGGCTACACCTTC.

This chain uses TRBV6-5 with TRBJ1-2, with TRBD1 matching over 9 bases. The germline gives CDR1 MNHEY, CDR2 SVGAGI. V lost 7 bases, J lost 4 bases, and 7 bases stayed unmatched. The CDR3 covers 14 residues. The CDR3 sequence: CASTWDRDFYGYTF. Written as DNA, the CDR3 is TGTGCCAGCACCTGGGACAGGGATTTCTATGGCTACACCTTC.

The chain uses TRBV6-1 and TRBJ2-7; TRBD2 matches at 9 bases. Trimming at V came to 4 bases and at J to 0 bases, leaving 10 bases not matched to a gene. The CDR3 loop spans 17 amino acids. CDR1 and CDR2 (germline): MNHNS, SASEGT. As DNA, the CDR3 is TGTGCCAGCAGTGGCCCGACTAGCGGAATGAGCTCCTACGAGCAGTACTTC. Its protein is CASSGPTSGMSSYEQYF.

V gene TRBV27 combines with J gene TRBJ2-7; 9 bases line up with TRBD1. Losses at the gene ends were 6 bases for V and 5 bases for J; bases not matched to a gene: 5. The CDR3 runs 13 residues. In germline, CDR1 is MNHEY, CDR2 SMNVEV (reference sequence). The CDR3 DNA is TGTGCCAGCAGCGGACAGGGGATGGACGAGCAGTACTTC. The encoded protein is CASSGQGMDEQYF.